This passage covers 8 T cell receptor beta chains from one sample sequenced in a study of glioma-infiltrating T cells after dendritic cell vaccination. Measured with immunoSEQ multiplex PCR; TCRdb has only the in-frame clones, and not every one. The sample lists fewer than 85,000 clones; 81% were seen once. Material: blood, obtained before dendritic cell vaccination. These receptors originate from a human donor with glioblastoma.

J is TRBJ1-2 and V is TRBV19, with TRBD1 matching 8 bases. The germline CDR1 and CDR2 sequences are LNHDA and SQIVND (reference sequence). This CDR3 spans 16 amino acids. V dropped 1 base and J dropped 8; count of bases not matched to a gene: 12. CDR3 in amino acids: CASSIGGAGGAGGYTF. DNA for the CDR3: TGTGCCAGTAGTATAGGCGGGGCAGGGGGCGCCGGCGGCTACACCTTC.

J is TRBJ2-5 and V is TRBV7-8, with 10 bases matching TRBD2. This CDR3 has 17 residues. Germline V CDR1 and CDR2: SGHVS, FQNEAQ. V shed 2 bases, J shed 0 bases, and the junction held 6 bases outside the gene matches. The CDR3 DNA reads TGTGCCAGCAGCTTATCATTAGCGGGGGGTAACCAAGAGACCCAGTACTTC. It is translated as CASSLSLAGGNQETQYF.

The rearrangement links TRBV6-1 to TRBJ2-2; a possible D gene is TRBD1 (5 bases). CDR1 MNHNS and CDR2 SASEGT come from the germline V gene. The CDR3 runs to 17 residues. V was pared by 2 bases and J by 4 bases, with 17 bases between. Here the CDR3 reads CASSERKGILGTGELFF. CDR3 DNA sequence: TGTGCCAGCAGTGAACGAAAGGGGATCCTGGGCACCGGGGAGCTGTTTTTT.

V gene TRBV27 combines with J gene TRBJ1-2, with D possibly matching TRBD1 (6 bases). The CDR3 length is 13 residues. Germline V gene sequence: CDR1 MNHEY, CDR2 SMNVEV (reference sequence). Trimming pared 5 bases from V and 6 bases from J, leaving 13 bases between. DNA of the CDR3: TGTGCCAGCAGTCTCCAAGGGGGTAATGGCTACACCTTC. As protein: CASSLQGGNGYTF.

The chain is built from TRBV2 and TRBJ2-7; 9 bases fit TRBD2. The CDR3 is made up of 15 amino acids. Germline assignment: CDR1 SNHLY and CDR2 FYNNEI. V dropped 4 bases and J dropped 2; count of bases not matched to a gene: 6. The CDR3 DNA reads as TGTGCCAGCAGTGGAGGGGGACTAGCCGCCTACGAGCAGTACTTC. Translation: CASSGGGLAAYEQYF. The whole variable domain, filled in from reference TRBV2 and TRBJ2-7, reads EPEVTQTPSHQVTQMGQEVILRCVPISNHLYFYWYRQILGQKVEFLVSFYNNEISEKSEIFDDQFSVERPDGSNFTLKIRSTKLEDSAMYFCASSGGGLAAYEQYFGPGTRLTVT.

This clone was seen at least ten times. The chain recombines TRBV27 with TRBJ1-1; 9 positions match TRBD1. Looked up from germline, CDR1 is MNHEY and CDR2 is SMNVEV (reference sequence). After removal of 0 bases from V and 8 bases from J, the junction contained 7 bases not matched to a gene. The CDR3 spans 15 residues. CDR3 loop: CASSLSPTGGSEAFF. DNA for the CDR3: TGTGCCAGCAGTTTATCGCCGACAGGGGGATCCGAAGCTTTCTTT.

This chain joins TRBV5-4 and TRBJ2-5; 8 bases agree with TRBD1. Germline V gene data show CDR1 as SGHNT and CDR2 as YYREEE (reference sequence). The V segment lost 4 bases and the J segment 1 base; nucleotides outside the gene matches: 9. This CDR3 has 16 amino acids. The CDR3 reads CASSGGKGQGQETQYF. Written as DNA, the CDR3 is TGTGCCAGCAGCGGCGGAAAAGGACAGGGCCAAGAGACCCAGTACTTC.

With regard to this clone: One end of the junction fails to match germline, which may point to a read error. The chain uses TRBV5-1 and TRBJ1-1, with D maybe TRBD1 (6 bases). The CDR3 runs 15 residues. The germline V gene has CDR1 SGHRS and CDR2 YFSETQ. The chain's CDR3 is CASSLEAGVNPEAFF. The CDR3 region has the DNA TGCGCCAGCAGCTTGGAGGCAGGGGTGAACCCTGAAGCTTTCTTT.